In this sample, the clone carrying this T cell receptor (beta chain) turned up many times. Antigen specificity is unknown. The data stem from a study of T-cell memory formation after mild COVID-19. The length of the CDR3 is 14 residues. Germline V gene data show CDR1 as SGHRS and CDR2 as YFSETQ. Trimming took 5 bases from V and 4 from J; bases not matched to a gene: 6. The study's findings and limits: Several responding clones turned up in pre-infection memory, indicating that cross-reactive memory may have taken part. Clones contracting day 15 to 85 were balanced CD4/CD8; later expanders leaned CD4+. CM and EM subsets held most contracting CD4+ clones; EMRA held CD8+ ones.

TCR alpha and TCR beta cDNA libraries with sample barcodes and UMIs came from 5'RACE using constant-segment primers. TCRdb redid the calling of the 5' RACE reads with MiXCR, one entry per CDR3 protein. The sample records 550,000 to 600,000 distinct CDR3 sequences, about 18% being singletons. The clonotype comes from an adult woman who had mild COVID-19 (a few samples of this study predate the infection). Cell type and time point are not known. The chain joins TRBV5-1 to TRBJ2-1; 7 bases are shared with TRBD1. Material: PBMCs or a T cell subset sorted from them (not recorded which). The CDR3 region is CASSTGDYYNEQFF. CDR3 sequence (DNA): TGCGCCAGCAGTACAGGGGATTATTACAATGAGCAGTTCTTC.